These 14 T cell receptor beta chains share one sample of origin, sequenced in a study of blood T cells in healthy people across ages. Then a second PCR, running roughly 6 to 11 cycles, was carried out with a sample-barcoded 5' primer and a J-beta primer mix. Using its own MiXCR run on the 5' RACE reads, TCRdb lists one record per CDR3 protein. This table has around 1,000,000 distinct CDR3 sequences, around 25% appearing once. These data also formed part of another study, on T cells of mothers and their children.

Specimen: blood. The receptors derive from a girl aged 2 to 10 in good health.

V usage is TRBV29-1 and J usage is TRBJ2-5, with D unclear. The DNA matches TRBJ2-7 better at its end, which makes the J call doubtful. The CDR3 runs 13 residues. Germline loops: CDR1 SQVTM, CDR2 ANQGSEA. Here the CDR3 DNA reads TGCAGCGTTGTGGATAGCTTACCCTACGAGCAGTACTTC. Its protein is CSVVDSLPYEQYF.

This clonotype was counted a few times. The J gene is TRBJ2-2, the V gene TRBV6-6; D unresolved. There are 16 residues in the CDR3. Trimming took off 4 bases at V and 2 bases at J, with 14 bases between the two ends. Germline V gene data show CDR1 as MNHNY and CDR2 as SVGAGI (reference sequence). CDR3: CASSSQTPTNTGELFF. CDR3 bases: TGTGCCAGCAGTTCCCAAACACCTACCAACACCGGGGAGCTGTTTTTT.

CDR3 protein: CASSYPGTSNEQYF. CDR3 sequence (DNA): TGTGCCAGCAGTTACCCCGGGACTAGCAACGAGCAGTACTTC. V and J are TRBV6-2 or TRBV6-3 and TRBJ2-7, with 9 nucleotides matching TRBD2. Looked up from germline, CDR1 is MNHEY and CDR2 is SVGEGT. The CDR3 runs 14 residues. V lost 2 bases and J lost 5; bases outside the gene matches: 4.

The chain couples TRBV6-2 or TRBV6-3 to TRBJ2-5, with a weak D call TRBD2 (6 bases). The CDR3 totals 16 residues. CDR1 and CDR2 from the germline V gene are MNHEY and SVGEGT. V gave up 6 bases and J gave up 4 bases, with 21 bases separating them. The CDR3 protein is CASSTRRLEMGETQYF. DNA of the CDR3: TGTGCCAGCAGCACGAGACGACTAGAGATGGGAGAGACCCAGTACTTC.

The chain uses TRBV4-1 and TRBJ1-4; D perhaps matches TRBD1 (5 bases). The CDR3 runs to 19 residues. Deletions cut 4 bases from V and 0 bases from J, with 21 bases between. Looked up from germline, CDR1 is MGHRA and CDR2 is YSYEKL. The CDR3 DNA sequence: TGCGCCAGCAGCCGGGGACGGATACGGGTCCCGTCAACTAATGAAAAACTGTTTTTT. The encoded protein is CASSRGRIRVPSTNEKLFF.

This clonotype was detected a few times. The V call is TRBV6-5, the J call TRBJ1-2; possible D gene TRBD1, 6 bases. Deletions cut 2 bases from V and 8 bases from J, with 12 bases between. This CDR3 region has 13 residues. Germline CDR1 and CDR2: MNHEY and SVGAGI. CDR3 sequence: CASSYAGARGYTF. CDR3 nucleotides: TGTGCCAGCAGTTACGCGGGGGCGCGAGGCTACACCTTC.

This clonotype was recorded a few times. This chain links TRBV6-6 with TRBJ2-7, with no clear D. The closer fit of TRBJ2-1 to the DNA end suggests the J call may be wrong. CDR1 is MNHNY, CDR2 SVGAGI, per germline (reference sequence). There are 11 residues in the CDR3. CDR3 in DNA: TGTGCCAGCATTTCCTGGAACTCGCAGTTCTTC. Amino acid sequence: CASISWNSQFF.

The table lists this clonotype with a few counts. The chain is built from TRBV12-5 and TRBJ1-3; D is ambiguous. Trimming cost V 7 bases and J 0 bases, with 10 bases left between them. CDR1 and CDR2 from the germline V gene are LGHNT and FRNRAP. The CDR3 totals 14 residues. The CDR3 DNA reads TGTGCTAGTGCTTCCTCAGGCTCTGGAAACACCATATATTTT. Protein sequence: CASASSGSGNTIYF.

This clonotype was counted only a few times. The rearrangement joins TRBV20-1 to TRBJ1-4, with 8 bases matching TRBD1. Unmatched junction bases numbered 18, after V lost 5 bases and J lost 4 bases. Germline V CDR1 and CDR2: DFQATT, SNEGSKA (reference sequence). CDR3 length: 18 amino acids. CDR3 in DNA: TGCAGTGCTCGACCCGTAGGGACAGGAGCTGCTGTTAATGAAAAACTGTTTTTT. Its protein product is CSARPVGTGAAVNEKLFF.

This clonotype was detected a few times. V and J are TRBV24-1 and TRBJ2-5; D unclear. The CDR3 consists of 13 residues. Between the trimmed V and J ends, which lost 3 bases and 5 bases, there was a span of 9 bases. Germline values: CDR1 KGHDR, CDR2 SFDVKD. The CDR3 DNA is TGTGCCACCAGTGATGCCGGGCAGGAGACCCAGTACTTC. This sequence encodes CATSDAGQETQYF.

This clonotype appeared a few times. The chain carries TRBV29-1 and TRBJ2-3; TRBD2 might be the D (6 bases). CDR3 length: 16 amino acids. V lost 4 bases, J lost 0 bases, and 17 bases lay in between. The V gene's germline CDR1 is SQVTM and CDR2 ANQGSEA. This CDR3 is CSVARRSGESTDTQYF. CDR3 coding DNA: TGCAGCGTTGCCCGGCGTTCGGGAGAAAGCACAGATACGCAGTATTTT.

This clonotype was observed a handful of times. CDR3 protein: CASQGTSAYNEQFF. The CDR3 bases are TGTGCCAGCCAAGGGACTAGCGCATACAATGAGCAGTTCTTC. The chain couples TRBV2 to TRBJ2-5, with 10 bases matching TRBD2. The J call is in doubt because the DNA end fits TRBJ2-1 better. The CDR3 is 14 amino acids. The germline CDR1 and CDR2 sequences are SNHLY and FYNNEI.

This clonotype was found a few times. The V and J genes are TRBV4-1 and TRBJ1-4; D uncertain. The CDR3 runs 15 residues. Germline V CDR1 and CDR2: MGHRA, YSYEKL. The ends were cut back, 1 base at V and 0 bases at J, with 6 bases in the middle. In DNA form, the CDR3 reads TGCGCCAGCAGCCAAGGGGAAGCAACTAATGAAAAACTGTTTTTT. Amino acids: CASSQGEATNEKLFF.

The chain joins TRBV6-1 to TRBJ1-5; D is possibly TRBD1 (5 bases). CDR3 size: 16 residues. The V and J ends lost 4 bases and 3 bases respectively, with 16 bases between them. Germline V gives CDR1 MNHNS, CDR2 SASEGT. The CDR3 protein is CASSAITGDFNQPQHF. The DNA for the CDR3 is TGTGCCAGCAGTGCCATTACAGGAGACTTCAATCAGCCCCAGCATTTT.